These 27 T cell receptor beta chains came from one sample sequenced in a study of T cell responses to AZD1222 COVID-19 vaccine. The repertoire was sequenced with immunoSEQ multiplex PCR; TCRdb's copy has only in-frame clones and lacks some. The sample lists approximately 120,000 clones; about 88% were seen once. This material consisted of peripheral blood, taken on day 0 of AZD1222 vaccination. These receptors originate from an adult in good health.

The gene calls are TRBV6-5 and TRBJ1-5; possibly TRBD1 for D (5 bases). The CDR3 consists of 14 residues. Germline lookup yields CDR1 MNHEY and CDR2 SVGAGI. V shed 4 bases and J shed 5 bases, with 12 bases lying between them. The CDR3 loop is CASSFGAKDQPQHF. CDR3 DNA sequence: TGTGCCAGCAGTTTCGGGGCCAAAGATCAGCCCCAGCATTTT.

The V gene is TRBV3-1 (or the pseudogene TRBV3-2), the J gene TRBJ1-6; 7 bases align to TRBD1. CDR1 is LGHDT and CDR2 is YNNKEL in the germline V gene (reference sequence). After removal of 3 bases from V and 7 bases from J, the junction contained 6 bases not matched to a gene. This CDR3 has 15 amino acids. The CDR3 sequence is CASSQTGLGNSPLHF. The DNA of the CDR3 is TGTGCCAGCAGCCAGACAGGGCTTGGGAATTCACCCCTCCACTTT.

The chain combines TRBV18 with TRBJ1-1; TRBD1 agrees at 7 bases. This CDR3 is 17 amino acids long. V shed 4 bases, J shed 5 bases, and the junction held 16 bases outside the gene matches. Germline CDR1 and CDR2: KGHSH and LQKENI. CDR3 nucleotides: TGTGCCAGCTCACTAGACGTCGCAGCAGGGGGAGGAACTGAAGCTTTCTTT. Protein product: CASSLDVAAGGGTEAFF.

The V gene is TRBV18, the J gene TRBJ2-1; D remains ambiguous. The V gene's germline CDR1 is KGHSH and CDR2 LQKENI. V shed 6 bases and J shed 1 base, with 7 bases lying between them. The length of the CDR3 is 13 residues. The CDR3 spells CASSNWSYNEQFF. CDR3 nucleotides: TGTGCCAGCTCGAATTGGTCCTACAATGAGCAGTTCTTC. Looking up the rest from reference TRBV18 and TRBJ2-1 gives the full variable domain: NAGVMQNPRHLVRRRGQEARLRCSPMKGHSHVYWYRQLPEEGLKFMVYLQKENIIDESGMPKERFSAEFPKEGPSILRIQQVVRGDSAAYFCASSNWSYNEQFFGPGTRLTVL.

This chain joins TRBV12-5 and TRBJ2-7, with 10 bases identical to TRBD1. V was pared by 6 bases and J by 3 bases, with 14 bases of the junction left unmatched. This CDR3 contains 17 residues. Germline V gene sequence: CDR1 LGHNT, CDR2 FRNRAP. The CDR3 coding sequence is TGTGCTAGTGGCCGGGGGACAGGGGTGCAGCAGGGCTACGAGCAGTACTTC. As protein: CASGRGTGVQQGYEQYF. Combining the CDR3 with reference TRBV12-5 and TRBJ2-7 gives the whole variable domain DARVTQTPRHKVTEMGQEVTMRCQPILGHNTVFWYRQTMMQGLELLAYFRNRAPLDDSGMPKDRFSAEMPDATLATLKIQPSEPRDSAVYFCASGRGTGVQQGYEQYFGPGTRLTVT.

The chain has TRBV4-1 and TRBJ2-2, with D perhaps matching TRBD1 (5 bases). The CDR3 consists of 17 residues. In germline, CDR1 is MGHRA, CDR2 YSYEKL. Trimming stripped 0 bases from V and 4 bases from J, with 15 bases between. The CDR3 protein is CASSQDYPGGATGELFF. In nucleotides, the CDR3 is TGCGCCAGCAGCCAAGACTATCCAGGTGGGGCCACCGGGGAGCTGTTTTTT.

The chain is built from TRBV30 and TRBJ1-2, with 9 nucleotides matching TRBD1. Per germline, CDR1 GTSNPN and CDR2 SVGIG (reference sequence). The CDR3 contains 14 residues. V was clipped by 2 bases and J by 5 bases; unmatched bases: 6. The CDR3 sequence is CAWSPGQGRYGYTF. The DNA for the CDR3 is TGTGCCTGGAGTCCGGGACAGGGACGATATGGCTACACCTTC. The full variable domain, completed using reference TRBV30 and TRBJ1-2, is SQTIHQWPATLVQPVGSPLSLECTVEGTSNPNLYWYRQAAGRGLQLLFYSVGIGQISSEVPQNLSASRPQDRQFILSSKKLLLSDSGFYLCAWSPGQGRYGYTFGSGTRLTVV.

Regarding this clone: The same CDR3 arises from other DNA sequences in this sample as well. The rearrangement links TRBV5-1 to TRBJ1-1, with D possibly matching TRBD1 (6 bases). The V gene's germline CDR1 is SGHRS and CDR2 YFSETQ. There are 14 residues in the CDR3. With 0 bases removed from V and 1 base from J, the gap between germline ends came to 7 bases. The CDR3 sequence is CASSLGGGNTEAFF. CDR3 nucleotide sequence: TGCGCCAGCAGCTTGGGAGGGGGGAACACTGAAGCTTTCTTT.

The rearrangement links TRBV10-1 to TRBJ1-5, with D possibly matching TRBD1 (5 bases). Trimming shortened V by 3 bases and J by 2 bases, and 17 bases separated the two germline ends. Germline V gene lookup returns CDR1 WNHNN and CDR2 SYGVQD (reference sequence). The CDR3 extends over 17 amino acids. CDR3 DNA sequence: TGCGCCAGCAGTGATGCGGGGCCTTGCGCTGGCAATCAGCCCCAGCATTTT. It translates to CASSDAGPCAGNQPQHF.

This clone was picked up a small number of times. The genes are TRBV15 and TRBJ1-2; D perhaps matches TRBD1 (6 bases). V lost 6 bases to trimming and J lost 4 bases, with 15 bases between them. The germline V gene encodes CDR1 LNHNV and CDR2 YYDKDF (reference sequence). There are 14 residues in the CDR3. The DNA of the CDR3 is TGTGCCACCAGGGAGGGGGGAGATCCCTATGGCTACACCTTC. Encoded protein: CATREGGDPYGYTF.

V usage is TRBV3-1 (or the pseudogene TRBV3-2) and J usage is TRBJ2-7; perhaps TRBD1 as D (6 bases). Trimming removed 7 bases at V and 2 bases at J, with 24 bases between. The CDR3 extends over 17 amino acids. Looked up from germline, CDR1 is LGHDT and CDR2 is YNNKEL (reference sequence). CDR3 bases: TGTGCCAGCACCAGAGGGGGACACATATCCTACCCCTACGAGCAGTACTTC. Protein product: CASTRGGHISYPYEQYF.

CDR3 coding DNA: TGTGCCAGCAGCTTAGTACGTGACTCCTACGAGCAGTACGTC. It encodes CASSLVRDSYEQYV. V usage is TRBV7-2 and J usage is TRBJ2-7; unclear D gene. This CDR3 comprises 14 residues. Trimming pared 1 base from V and 0 bases from J, leaving 7 bases between. The germline V gene has CDR1 SGHTA and CDR2 FQGNSA.

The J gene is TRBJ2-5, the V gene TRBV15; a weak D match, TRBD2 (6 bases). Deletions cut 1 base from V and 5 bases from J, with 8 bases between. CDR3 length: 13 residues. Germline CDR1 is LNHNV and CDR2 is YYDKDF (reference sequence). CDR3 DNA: TGTGCCACCAGCAGAGGGGGAGGTGAGACCCAGTACTTC. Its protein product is CATSRGGGETQYF.

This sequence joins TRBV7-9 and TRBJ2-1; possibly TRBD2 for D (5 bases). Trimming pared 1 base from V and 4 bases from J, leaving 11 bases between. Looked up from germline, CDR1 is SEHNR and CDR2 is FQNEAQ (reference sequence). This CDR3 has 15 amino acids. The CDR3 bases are TGTGCCAGCAGCTTAGGGACTGTGGCATACAATGAGCAGTTCTTC. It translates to CASSLGTVAYNEQFF.

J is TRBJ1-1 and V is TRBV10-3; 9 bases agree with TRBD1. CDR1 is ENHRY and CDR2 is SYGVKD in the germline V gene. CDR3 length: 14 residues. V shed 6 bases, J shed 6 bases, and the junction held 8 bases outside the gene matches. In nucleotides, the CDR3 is TGTGCCATCAGGTCCGGGACAGGGCTCTCTGAAGCTTTCTTT. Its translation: CAIRSGTGLSEAFF.

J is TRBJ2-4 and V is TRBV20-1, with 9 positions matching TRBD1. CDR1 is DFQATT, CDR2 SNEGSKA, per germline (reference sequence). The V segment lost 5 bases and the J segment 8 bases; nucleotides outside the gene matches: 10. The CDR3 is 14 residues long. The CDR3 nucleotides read TGCAGTGCTGGTGGGGACAGGGCGATACACATTCAGTACTTC. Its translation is CSAGGDRAIHIQYF.

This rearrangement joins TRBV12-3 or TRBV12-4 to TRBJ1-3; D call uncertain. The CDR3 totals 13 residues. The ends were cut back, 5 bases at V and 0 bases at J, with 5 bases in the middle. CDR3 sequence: CASSRSSGNTIYF. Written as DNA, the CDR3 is TGTGCCAGCAGTCGGAGCTCTGGAAACACCATATATTTT.

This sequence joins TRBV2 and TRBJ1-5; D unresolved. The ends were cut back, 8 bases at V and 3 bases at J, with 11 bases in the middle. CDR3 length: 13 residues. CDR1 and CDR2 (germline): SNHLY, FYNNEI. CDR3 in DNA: TGTGCCAGCCGTTTGGGAGTCAATCAGCCCCAGCATTTT. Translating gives CASRLGVNQPQHF. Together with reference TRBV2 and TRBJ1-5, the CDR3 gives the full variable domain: EPEVTQTPSHQVTQMGQEVILRCVPISNHLYFYWYRQILGQKVEFLVSFYNNEISEKSEIFDDQFSVERPDGSNFTLKIRSTKLEDSAMYFCASRLGVNQPQHFGDGTRLSIL.

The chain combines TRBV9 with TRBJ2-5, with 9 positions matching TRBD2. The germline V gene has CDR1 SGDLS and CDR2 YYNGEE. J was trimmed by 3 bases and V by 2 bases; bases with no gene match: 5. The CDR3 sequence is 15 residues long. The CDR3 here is CASSVRGRAEETQYF. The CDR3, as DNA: TGTGCCAGCAGCGTCCGCGGGAGGGCTGAAGAGACCCAGTACTTC.

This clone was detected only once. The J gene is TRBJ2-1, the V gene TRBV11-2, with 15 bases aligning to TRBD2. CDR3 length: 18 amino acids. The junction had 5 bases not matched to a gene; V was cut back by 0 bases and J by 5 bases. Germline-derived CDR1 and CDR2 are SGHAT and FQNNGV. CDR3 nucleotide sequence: TGTGCCAGCAGCTTAGATTGGACTAGCGGGGGGGTAAACAATGAGCAGTTCTTC. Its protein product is CASSLDWTSGGVNNEQFF.

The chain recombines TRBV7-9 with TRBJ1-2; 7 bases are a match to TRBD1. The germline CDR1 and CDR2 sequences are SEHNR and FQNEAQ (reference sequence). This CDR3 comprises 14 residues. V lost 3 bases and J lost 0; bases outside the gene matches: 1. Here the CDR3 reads CASSFGTANYGYTF. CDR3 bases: TGTGCCAGCAGCTTTGGGACAGCTAACTATGGCTACACCTTC.

CDR3 in amino acids: CASTPIGFSGANVLTF. For the CDR3, the DNA is TGTGCCAGTACCCCTATAGGGTTCTCTGGGGCCAACGTCCTGACTTTC. J is TRBJ2-6 and V is TRBV19; D unclear. This CDR3 is built from 16 residues. Germline V gene lookup returns CDR1 LNHDA and CDR2 SQIVND (reference sequence). V lost 7 bases to trimming and J lost 0 bases, with 13 bases between them.

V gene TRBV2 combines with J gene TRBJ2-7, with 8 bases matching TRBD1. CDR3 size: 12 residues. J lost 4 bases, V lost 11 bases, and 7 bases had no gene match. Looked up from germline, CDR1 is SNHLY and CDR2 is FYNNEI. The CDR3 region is CACRDRLYEQYV. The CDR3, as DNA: TGTGCCTGCCGGGACAGGCTTTACGAGCAGTACGTC.

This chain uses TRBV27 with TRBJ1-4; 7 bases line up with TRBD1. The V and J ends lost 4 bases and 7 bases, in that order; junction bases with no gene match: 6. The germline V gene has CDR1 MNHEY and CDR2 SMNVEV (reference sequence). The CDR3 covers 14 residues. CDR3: CASSWNRGGEKLFF. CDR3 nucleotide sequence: TGTGCCAGCAGTTGGAACAGGGGCGGTGAAAAACTGTTTTTT.

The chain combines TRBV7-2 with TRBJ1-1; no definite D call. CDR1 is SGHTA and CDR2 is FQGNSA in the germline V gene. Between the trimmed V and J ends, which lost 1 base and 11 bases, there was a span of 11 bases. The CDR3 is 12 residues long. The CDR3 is CASSLVGLNAFF. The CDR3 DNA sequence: TGTGCCAGCAGCTTAGTCGGCTTGAACGCTTTCTTT.

Here the CDR3 DNA reads TGTGCCAGCAGCTTAGACGGCGTCTACGAGCAGTACTTC. Translating it yields CASSLDGVYEQYF. The chain couples TRBV11-2 to TRBJ2-7; D remains unclear. CDR3 size: 13 residues. With 0 bases removed from V and 3 bases from J, the gap between germline ends came to 6 bases. Germline CDR1 SGHAT, CDR2 FQNNGV.

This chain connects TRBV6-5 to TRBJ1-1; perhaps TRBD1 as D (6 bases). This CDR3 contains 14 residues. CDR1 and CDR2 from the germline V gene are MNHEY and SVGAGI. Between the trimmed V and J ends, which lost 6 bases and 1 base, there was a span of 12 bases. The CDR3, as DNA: TGTGCCAGCAGCCAGACAGGAGCGAACACTGAAGCTTTCTTT. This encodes CASSQTGANTEAFF.